This TCR beta chain was documented in a study of blood T cell repertoires in COVID-19 (TCRdb year 2020). A note on the overall study: Collaborator samples came from the United States, Italy and Spain and covered acute and convalescent phases of COVID-19. The repertoires were released in a freely available public database intended as a resource for research on the immune response to SARS-CoV-2. Samples came from the ongoing ImmuneRACE study (first 160 participants) plus 1,254 subjects from 6 global collaborators. The dataset comprised deeply sampled blood TCRbeta repertoires from subjects exposed to, actively infected with, or recovered from COVID-19. The sample metadata nearly always contained a de-identified subject ID, COVID-19 status, age in years and sex. The material from the prospective study consisted of cDNA or gDNA derived from T cells, B-cell-depleted T cells, or PBMCs. Where available, HLA class I and class II types were taken from metadata supplied by the sample provider and were not determined by assay-based typing. The paper as a whole reports these results and caveats: Clinical and demographic metadata were provided uncurated, with the amount varying by source and participant.

On this clone: Its binding antigen is unknown. No quality values exist for individual bases; no much larger clone is one base distant.

TCRbeta CDR3 regions were amplified from genomic DNA by means of the immunoSEQ Assay, a bias-controlled multiplex PCR. The paper's processing steps were these. The number of nucleated cells in each sample was estimated by amplification of reference gene primers within the assay. To quantify the absolute abundance of each unique TCRbeta CDR3 rearrangement, sequence reads were collapsed and filtered. For each sample, productive Simpson clonality was calculated as the square root of Simpson's diversity index across productive rearrangements. Sourced from immuneACCESS, this table was stored by TCRdb with only in-frame sequences that have V and J called. A share of the clones is absent; for the studies checked, an unresolved V gene accounts for under half, and the remainder has no known explanation. D and trimming were read from the DNA, whereas the V and J calls and clone size are those reported in that table. This sample has approximately 150,000 clones in its table, and about 85% of those were observed once. The ten largest clones take up approximately 5.6% of the sample.

Participants in the prospective study were enrolled through a virtual design, were aged 18 to 89 years, and lived in 24 United States geographic areas. Cohort assignment in the prospective study relied on participant-reported clinical history from a screening survey and a study questionnaire. In the prospective study, whole blood, serum and a nasopharyngeal or oropharyngeal swab were collected from each participant by mobile phlebotomists. Prospective study participants could optionally give additional blood draws and questionnaires over an approximately two-month period. Before DNA extraction, prospective study blood samples were shipped either frozen or at room temperature. The specimen sequenced was PBMCs or T cells enriched from blood (not recorded which). The sequence derives from a woman between 40 and 55 years old with acute COVID-19.

The base sequence is TGTGCCAGCAGCCATCGGACTAGCGGGAGAACGGAGGAGACCCAGTACTTC. The encoded protein is CASSHRTSGRTEETQYF. The chain uses TRBV3-1 (or the pseudogene TRBV3-2) and TRBJ2-5, and 13 junctional nucleotides match TRBD2. CDR1 LGHDT and CDR2 YNNKEL are derived from the germline V gene (reference sequence). The CDR3 contains 17 residues, cysteine and phenylalanine counted. Only the CDR3 part of the read is kept: 51 bases, read in frame from the first base. V is trimmed back by 3 bases and J by 5 bases, and the junction contains 9 bases that no gene match accounts for.